This TCR beta chain was retrieved from a study of cytomegalovirus exposure and HLA in healthy donors. General study results and limits: Rarity held for most TCR sequences, but there were some public TCRs that occurred in many donors. As a later analysis revealed, the rate of TCR association differed by HLA locus, with DRB1 most and HLA-C fewest.

PCR used 60 Vbeta primers and 13 Jbeta primers. Here immunoSEQ multiplex PCR was the method, and the copy in TCRdb shows in-frame clones only, minus some. The data contain 100,000 to 120,000 clones, about 80% of them seen just once; the ten biggest clones take up 2.1%. In regard to this clone: Its target is not known.

This sequence originates from a man younger than 40 in good health and CMV-seronegative. The sample comprised PBMCs.

CDR3 DNA: TGTGCCAGCAGCGTAGAAAGCGGAACGAAGTACAATGAGCAGTTCTTC. It translates to CASSVESGTKYNEQFF. The rearrangement uses TRBV9 and TRBJ2-1; TRBD2 is a possible D gene (5 bases). Germline lookup yields CDR1 SGDLS and CDR2 YYNGEE. CDR3 length: 16 amino acids. V lost 0 bases and J 4 bases, leaving 14 bases between the germline ends.